These T cell receptor beta chains were read from a single sample in a study of identical twins. MiXCR was run by TCRdb on the 5' RACE reads, yielding one entry per CDR3 protein. The sample has about 790,000 distinct CDR3 sequences, about 20% seen once. These data were also reused for a study on T cells expressing NK-cell markers.

Sequencing used PBMCs. The source is a woman between 18 and 29 years old in good health. Each CDR3 is given with its conserved first and last residue. The D gene is left open where the match is weak. Expanded clones get a size class; other rows say once, few or many, or leave the size out.

clone_size j_call d_call v_call cdr3_aa cdr3_nt
- TRBJ2-7 - TRBV7-2 CASSQGRDEQYF TGTGCCAGCAGCCAAGGAAGGGACGAGCAGTACTTC
few TRBJ1-1 - TRBV29-1 CSVEGRGLTEAFF TGCAGCGTTGAGGGGAGGGGATTAACTGAAGCTTTCTTT
many TRBJ1-2 - TRBV12-3/TRBV12-4 CASSIRTLSNYGYTF TGTGCCAGCAGTATAAGGACACTTTCTAACTATGGCTACACCTTC
- TRBJ2-3 TRBD2 TRBV30 CAGATSGSLADTQYF TGTGCCGGAGCAACTAGCGGGAGTCTCGCAGATACGCAGTATTTT
- TRBJ2-1 - TRBV7-2 CASSPRVVYNEQFF TGTGCCAGCAGCCCGAGGGTGGTATACAATGAGCAGTTCTTC
few TRBJ1-1 - TRBV11-2 CASSYTRDTEAFF TGTGCCAGCAGCTACACTCGGGACACTGAAGCTTTCTTT
few TRBJ2-7 TRBD1 TRBV29-1 CSAATGNHEQYF TGCAGCGCCGCGACAGGGAACCACGAGCAGTACTTC
- TRBJ2-3 TRBD2 TRBV12-3/TRBV12-4 CASSFPGPGLEVAQYF TGTGCCAGCAGTTTTCCGGGACCGGGACTAGAAGTTGCGCAGTATTTT
few TRBJ2-1 - TRBV12-3/TRBV12-4 CASSYGGSQYNEQFF TGTGCCAGCAGTTACGGGGGAAGTCAGTACAATGAGCAGTTCTTC
few TRBJ1-2 - TRBV6-5 CASSYTPQMGGGYTF TGTGCCAGCAGTTATACCCCCCAGATGGGGGGGGGCTACACCTTC
few TRBJ2-1 - TRBV27 CASSLARELGNEQFF TGTGCCAGCAGTTTGGCCCGGGAGTTGGGCAATGAGCAGTTCTTC
few TRBJ2-7 - TRBV7-2 CASTMEGPSSYEQYF TGTGCCAGCACCATGGAGGGACCCTCCTCCTACGAGCAGTACTTC
- TRBJ1-1 TRBD1 TRBV20-1 CSGWDRGTEAFF TGCAGTGGTTGGGACAGGGGGACTGAAGCTTTCTTT
- TRBJ1-1 - TRBV7-9 CASSLEGGTSEAFF TGTGCCAGCAGCTTAGAGGGGGGGACATCAGAAGCTTTCTTT
- TRBJ1-2 - TRBV6-1 CASSPTLKDGYTF TGTGCCAGCAGTCCTACACTAAAGGATGGCTACACCTTC
- TRBJ1-1 - TRBV12-5 CASDPGGEAFF TGTGCTAGTGACCCGGGAGGTGAAGCTTTCTTT
many TRBJ2-7 - TRBV7-2 CASSLNSASYEQYF TGTGCCAGCAGCTTGAACAGCGCTTCCTACGAGCAGTACTTC
- TRBJ2-6 - TRBV7-9 CASSSGRRVANVLTF TGTGCCAGCAGCTCGGGACGTCGTGTGGCCAACGTCCTGACTTTC
few TRBJ2-3 - TRBV10-3 CAIKLRQVGTDTQYF TGTGCCATCAAGCTGCGACAAGTGGGCACAGATACGCAGTATTTT
few TRBJ2-7 - TRBV5-1 CASSLAAVSYEQYF TGCGCCAGCAGCTTGGCGGCAGTATCCTACGAGCAGTACTTC
- TRBJ2-3 TRBD1 TRBV11-3 CASSLGRDRRTDTQYF TGTGCCAGCAGCTTAGGCCGGGACAGACGAACAGATACGCAGTATTTT
few TRBJ2-3 - TRBV20-1 CSVRLSTDTQYF TGCAGTGTACGCCTTAGCACAGATACGCAGTATTTT
many TRBJ1-5 - TRBV12-3/TRBV12-4 CASTTSRSANQPQHF TGTGCCAGCACCACATCGAGGAGTGCCAATCAGCCCCAGCATTTT
few TRBJ2-7 - TRBV15 CATSRGTGYEQYF TGTGCCACCAGCAGGGGTACGGGATACGAGCAGTACTTC
- TRBJ2-1 TRBD1 TRBV7-2 CASSYGQGAGDEQFF TGTGCCAGCAGCTACGGACAGGGGGCTGGGGATGAGCAGTTCTTC
- TRBJ2-1 - TRBV10-3 CAIKAGGFQDEQFF TGTGCCATCAAGGCAGGGGGGTTCCAAGATGAGCAGTTCTTC
few TRBJ2-2 - TRBV12-3/TRBV12-4 CASSLHRANTGELFF TGTGCCAGCAGTTTACACAGGGCGAACACCGGGGAGCTGTTTTTT
- TRBJ2-7 - TRBV10-3 CAISESSRGTSYEQYF TGTGCCATCAGTGAGAGCTCTCGGGGCACTTCCTACGAGCAGTACTTC
few TRBJ2-1 TRBD2 TRBV20-1 CSARPGLAQLYNEQFF TGCAGTGCTAGACCTGGACTAGCACAACTTTACAATGAGCAGTTCTTC
few TRBJ2-3 TRBD2 TRBV20-1 CSALRRLAGEEQYF TGCAGTGCTCTTCGACGACTAGCGGGAGAAGAGCAGTATTTT
- TRBJ2-7 - TRBV6-1 CASYPGTRAWEQYF TGTGCCAGCTATCCTGGGACCCGAGCTTGGGAGCAGTACTTC
- TRBJ2-1 TRBD2 TRBV7-6 CASSLPLAGLNEQFF TGTGCCAGCAGCTTACCACTAGCGGGGCTGAATGAGCAGTTCTTC
- TRBJ2-5 TRBD2 TRBV3-1 CASGVGLARETQYF TGTGCCAGCGGGGTAGGACTAGCGAGGGAGACCCAGTACTTC
few TRBJ2-7 - TRBV12-3/TRBV12-4 CASRWTVDSYEQYF TGTGCCAGCAGGTGGACGGTGGACTCCTACGAGCAGTACTTC
- TRBJ2-7 - TRBV10-2 CASSERSYEQYF TGCGCCAGCAGTGAGCGATCCTACGAGCAGTACTTC
- TRBJ2-1 TRBD1 TRBV7-9 CASSLDRGKRNEQFF TGTGCCAGCAGCTTAGACAGGGGCAAGAGGAATGAGCAGTTCTTC
- TRBJ2-3 - TRBV29-1 CSVFRGREGPRRAQYF TGCAGCGTCTTCAGGGGGCGGGAGGGCCCAAGGAGGGCGCAGTATTTT
- TRBJ1-5 - TRBV10-3 CATPRPRRDQPQHF TGTGCCACGCCACGGCCGCGCAGGGATCAGCCCCAGCATTTT
- TRBJ2-3 - TRBV30 CAWSVRGSDTQYF TGTGCCTGGAGTGTACGGGGTTCAGATACGCAGTATTTT
few TRBJ1-2 - TRBV18 CASSPPAGAEYGYTF TGTGCCAGCTCACCACCGGCGGGGGCGGAGTATGGCTACACCTTC
- TRBJ2-7 - TRBV14 CASSQDGPPRPYEQYF TGTGCCAGCAGCCAAGATGGCCCCCCTAGGCCCTACGAGCAGTACTTC
- TRBJ2-3 TRBD2 TRBV20-1 CSAERASGTSTDTQYF TGCAGTGCTGAGAGGGCTAGCGGGACTAGCACAGATACGCAGTATTTT
- TRBJ2-7 - TRBV12-3/TRBV12-4 CASNPGTTYEQYF TGTGCCAGCAACCCCGGGACAACCTACGAGCAGTACTTC
- TRBJ2-6 - TRBV5-1 CASSLDFSGANVLTF TGCGCCAGCAGCTTGGACTTCTCTGGGGCCAACGTCCTGACTTTC
once TRBJ2-7 TRBD1 TRBV6-1 CASSLGLGTGRYHEQYF TGTGCCAGCAGCCTAGGTTTAGGGACAGGGAGGTACCACGAGCAGTACTTC
- TRBJ2-1 TRBD2 TRBV5-5 CARSLGLVDYNEQFF TGTGCCAGGAGCCTTGGACTAGTCGACTACAATGAGCAGTTCTTC
- TRBJ2-1 - TRBV14 CASSQAYSIGYTMKQFF TGTGCCAGCAGCCAAGCCTATTCGATCGGCTATACAATGAAGCAGTTCTTC
few TRBJ2-1 - TRBV10-3 CAISDLANNEQFF TGTGCCATCAGTGATCTCGCGAACAATGAGCAGTTCTTC
once TRBJ2-5 - TRBV24-1 CATSDSRGSGQETQYF TGTGCCACCAGTGATTCCCGGGGTAGCGGCCAAGAGACCCAGTACTTC
- TRBJ2-3 TRBD2 TRBV27 CASSPGGGYTQYF TGTGCCAGCAGCCCTGGGGGGGGGTATACGCAGTATTTT
once TRBJ2-7 - TRBV7-8 CASSPPGRREQYF TGTGCCAGCAGCCCTCCGGGACGACGCGAGCAGTACTTC
- TRBJ1-1 - TRBV6-5 CASSNGAGNTEAFF TGTGCCAGCAGTAACGGGGCCGGGAACACTGAAGCTTTCTTT